The next 8 T cell receptor beta chains were all read from a single sample in a study of human T cells and chemical hapten exposure (TCRdb year 2021). Explained via the paper, the time point label denotes: healthy volunteer bleed at 2 weeks. Total RNA was extracted from unfractionated whole blood that had been collected in Tempus Blood RNA tubes. The library was generated by RACE. Sequencing was carried out with a NextSeq 500. TCRdb ran its own pipeline on the public reads, namely fastp trimming at Q25 and MiXCR clone calling, and kept in-frame beta chains. CDR3 protein duplicates are merged, each entry listing the most common genes and DNA. This sample has tens of thousands of distinct CDR3 sequences in its table, and about 4.1% of those were observed once. Under 7% of the sample lies in the top ten. The sequenced sample was whole blood. The source is a human donor in good health. Some clones in this sample may be carry-over from other donors' samples.

This clonotype has at least ten counts. The gene calls are TRBV2 and TRBJ1-5; perhaps TRBD1 as D (5 bases). Germline CDR1 and CDR2: SNHLY and FYNNEI. V lost 5 bases and J 4 bases, leaving 9 bases between the germline ends. The CDR3 has 13 amino acids. The CDR3 reads CASSREGNQPQHF. CDR3 nucleotides: TGTGCCAGCAGTCGTGAGGGGAATCAGCCCCAGCATTTT.

This clonotype came up a few times. This chain uses TRBV11-2 with TRBJ2-3; D gene ambiguous. Trimming removed 6 bases from V and 5 bases from J, with 6 bases in between. Germline V gives CDR1 SGHAT, CDR2 FQNNGV. CDR3 length: 11 residues. The CDR3 region has the DNA TGTGCCAGCAGACGGAGAGATACGCAGTATTTT. It translates to CASRRRDTQYF.

The CDR3 loop reads CASSTRDRSSYNEQFF. For the CDR3, the DNA is TGTGCCAGCAGTACCCGGGACCGCAGCTCCTACAATGAGCAGTTCTTC. V gene TRBV27 combines with J gene TRBJ2-1; D may match TRBD1 or TRBD2 (5 bases each). Germline V gives CDR1 MNHEY, CDR2 SMNVEV (reference sequence). The V end was cut by 5 bases, the J end by 0 bases, with 14 bases between. The CDR3 is made up of 16 amino acids.

The gene calls are TRBV12-3 or TRBV12-4 and TRBJ2-1, with D unresolved. The CDR3 extends over 10 amino acids. The V and J ends lost 10 bases and 3 bases respectively, with 4 bases between them. The DNA for the CDR3 is TGTGCCACCCTCTACAATGAGCAGTTCTTC. It specifies CATLYNEQFF.

The chain uses TRBV13 and TRBJ2-7, with D unresolved. V was clipped by 5 bases and J by 9 bases, with 20 bases between them. There are 14 residues in the CDR3. Germline V CDR1 and CDR2: PRHDT, FYEKMQ (reference sequence). CDR3 in DNA: TGTGCCAGCAGCCGATACCCAGCCACCAGCCGGCAGTACTTC. It encodes CASSRYPATSRQYF. The variable domain in full, with the rest retrieved from reference TRBV13 and TRBJ2-7, is AAGVIQSPRHLIKEKRETATLKCYPIPRHDTVYWYQQGPGQDPQFLISFYEKMQSDKGSIPDRFSAQQFSDYHSELNMSSLELGDSALYFCASSRYPATSRQYFGPGTRLTVT.

This clonotype was seen at least ten times. The chain has TRBV6-1 and TRBJ2-3; a possible D gene is TRBD1 (6 bases). V lost 7 bases and J 6 bases, leaving 14 bases between the germline ends. CDR1 MNHNS and CDR2 SASEGT come from the germline V gene. The CDR3 is made up of 13 amino acids. The CDR3 nucleotides read TGTGCCAGCATTCGCTTCACAGGGGATACGCAGTATTTT. Its protein is CASIRFTGDTQYF.

As for this clonotype: The final CDR3 position lacks the conserved phenylalanine or tryptophan, pointing to a likely read error. This sequence joins TRBV12-3 or TRBV12-4 and TRBJ1-3, with 9 bases that match TRBD1. The ends lost 3 bases at V and 2 bases at J; junction bases unmatched: 5. CDR3 size: 16 residues. CDR3 region: CASSFGTGFAGNTIYS. In DNA form, the CDR3 reads TGTGCCAGCAGTTTCGGGACAGGGTTTGCTGGAAACACCATATATTCT.

This clonotype was detected many times. The chain combines TRBV2 with TRBJ2-7; D is ambiguous. CDR3 length: 15 amino acids. V lost 3 bases and J 4 bases, leaving 16 bases between the germline ends. Germline values: CDR1 SNHLY, CDR2 FYNNEI. The CDR3 DNA is TGTGCCAGCAGTGAGTCCAGGCAGTCCACTTACGAGCAGTACTTC. It specifies CASSESRQSTYEQYF. Looking up the rest from reference TRBV2 and TRBJ2-7 gives the full variable domain: EPEVTQTPSHQVTQMGQEVILRCVPISNHLYFYWYRQILGQKVEFLVSFYNNEISEKSEIFDDQFSVERPDGSNFTLKIRSTKLEDSAMYFCASSESRQSTYEQYFGPGTRLTVT.